This entry concerns a single TCR beta chain. These data originate in a study of T cell repertoires in ileal Crohn's disease. The CDR3 totals 11 residues. The V gene's germline CDR1 is ENHRY and CDR2 SYGVKD. The germline V and J ends were trimmed by 6 bases and 5 bases, with 5 bases remaining between them. Sequencing was performed with immunoSEQ multiplex PCR; in TCRdb, only in-frame clones are kept and a portion is missing. This sample has 2,000 to 3,000 clones, with about 85% found just once. The receptor was isolated from an adult with Crohn's disease. Specimen: ileal tissue. This chain connects TRBV10-3 to TRBJ2-1; unclear D gene. CDR3 region: CAIRQNNEQFF. CDR3 coding DNA: TGTGCCATCAGACAAAACAATGAGCAGTTCTTC.